Presented here are 12 T cell receptor beta chains from one specimen sequenced in a study of T-cell memory formation after mild COVID-19. One entry per CDR3 protein, called by TCRdb with MiXCR from the 5' RACE reads. Of about 360,000 distinct CDR3 sequences in the sample, approximately 15% were seen once. Sequencing was carried out using PBMCs or a T cell subset sorted from them (not recorded which). The receptors here all came from a man aged 18-30 years who had mild COVID-19 (a few samples of this study predate the infection). Cell type and time point are not known.

This clonotype was picked up many times. The chain is built from TRBV5-1 and TRBJ2-1, with 10 positions matching TRBD2. CDR3 length: 19 residues. Trimming cost V 3 bases and J 0 bases; bases outside gene matches: 12. Germline-derived CDR1 and CDR2 are SGHRS and YFSETQ. The CDR3 loop reads CASSSRGLAGAYSYNEQFF. The CDR3 nucleotides read TGCGCCAGCAGCTCCCGTGGGCTAGCGGGGGCCTACTCCTACAATGAGCAGTTCTTC. Full variable domain (rest looked up from reference TRBV5-1 and TRBJ2-1): KAGVTQTPRYLIKTRGQQVTLSCSPISGHRSVSWYQQTPGQGLQFLFEYFSETQRNKGNFPGRFSGRQFSNSRSEMNVSTLELGDSALYLCASSSRGLAGAYSYNEQFFGPGTRLTVL.

The rearrangement joins TRBV27 to TRBJ2-5; D not resolved. Germline assignment: CDR1 MNHEY and CDR2 SMNVEV (reference sequence). The CDR3 consists of 16 residues. V was clipped by 1 base and J by 1 base, with 13 bases between them. In DNA, the CDR3 is TGTGCCAGCAGTTTATTTTGGGCCGGCGGCCAAGAGACCCAGTACTTC. It translates to CASSLFWAGGQETQYF.

This clonotype showed up just a few times. The CDR3 DNA reads as TGTGCCAGCATTCGAACTGGGGGTTCTAACACTGAAGCTTTCTTT. The encoded protein is CASIRTGGSNTEAFF. This sequence joins TRBV6-1 and TRBJ1-1; TRBD1 might be the D (5 bases). The CDR3 totals 15 residues. CDR1 is MNHNS and CDR2 is SASEGT in the germline V gene. Trimming removed 7 bases from V and 2 bases from J, with 17 bases in between.

V is TRBV10-3 and J is TRBJ2-7; D not certain. Germline V CDR1 and CDR2: ENHRY, SYGVKD. V lost 6 bases to trimming and J lost 2 bases, with 17 bases between them. The length of the CDR3 is 15 residues. CDR3 DNA: TGTGCCATCAGCGGCGTACCCCAATCTGCCTACGAGCAGTACTTC. This translates into CAISGVPQSAYEQYF.

CDR3 nucleotide sequence: TGTGCCAGCAGCCCACGGCAGGGGGGAGGCTACACCTTC. Its translation is CASSPRQGGGYTF. The J gene is TRBJ1-2, the V gene TRBV7-2; 7 bases agree with TRBD1. The trim removed 5 bases at V and 8 bases at J, leaving 8 bases unmatched. The CDR3 covers 13 residues. The germline gives CDR1 SGHTA, CDR2 FQGNSA.

This rearrangement joins TRBV2 to TRBJ1-1, with a weak D call TRBD1 (6 bases). Germline lookup yields CDR1 SNHLY and CDR2 FYNNEI. The V end was cut by 11 bases, the J end by 4 bases, with 14 bases between. The CDR3 runs to 12 residues. CDR3 DNA sequence: TGTGCCTGCTACAGGACAGCCACTGAAGCTTTCTTT. It yields the protein CACYRTATEAFF.

The rearrangement uses TRBV6-5 and TRBJ2-5, with 7 positions matching TRBD1. This CDR3 is 14 amino acids long. CDR1 MNHEY and CDR2 SVGAGI come from the germline V gene. V was pared by 6 bases and J by 3 bases, with 7 bases of the junction left unmatched. The CDR3 DNA reads as TGTGCCAGCAGCCAGACAGGGACCAAAGAGACCCAGTACTTC. Encoded protein: CASSQTGTKETQYF.

This clonotype came up a few times. V is TRBV7-2 and J is TRBJ2-2; tentatively, D is TRBD1 or TRBD2 (5 bases each). V was trimmed by 5 bases and J by 5 bases, leaving 9 bases between them. Germline CDR1 and CDR2: SGHTA and FQGNSA. The CDR3 sequence is 13 residues long. The CDR3 DNA follows: TGTGCCAGCAGCGGGGGAGTAACCGGGGAGCTGTTTTTT. This sequence encodes CASSGGVTGELFF.

J is TRBJ2-7 and V is TRBV5-6; 7 bases fit TRBD2. Losses at the gene ends were 2 bases for V and 0 bases for J; bases not matched to a gene: 11. CDR1 and CDR2 from the germline V gene are SGHDT and YYEEEE. This CDR3 has 17 residues. CDR3 nucleotides: TGTGCCAGCAGCTTATCAGCTGCCGGGACTATCTCCTACGAGCAGTACTTC. Translated: CASSLSAAGTISYEQYF.

The sample holds a few counts of this clonotype. This rearrangement joins TRBV6-5 to TRBJ1-5; 9 bases match TRBD1. Germline lookup yields CDR1 MNHEY and CDR2 SVGAGI. CDR3 size: 16 residues. The ends lost 6 bases at V and 7 bases at J; junction bases unmatched: 13. The CDR3 sequence is CASRFRITGGRQPQHF. The CDR3 DNA follows: TGTGCCAGCAGGTTTCGGATAACAGGGGGCCGCCAGCCCCAGCATTTT.

This clonotype occurred a few times. This chain links TRBV5-1 with TRBJ2-7; 7 bases line up with TRBD1. J was trimmed by 2 bases and V by 4 bases; bases with no gene match: 3. This CDR3 is 13 amino acids long. CDR1 and CDR2 (germline): SGHRS, YFSETQ. In nucleotides, the CDR3 is TGCGCCAGCAGCGGGGACAGACCCTACGAGCAGTACGTC. Translated, it gives CASSGDRPYEQYV.

The V gene is TRBV5-1, the J gene TRBJ2-3, with 11 bases that match TRBD2. Germline CDR1 is SGHRS and CDR2 is YFSETQ. CDR3 length: 14 amino acids. J gave up 5 bases and V 2 bases, and 1 base lay outside the gene matches. CDR3 sequence: CASSFSGGEDTQYF. The CDR3 nucleotides read TGCGCCAGCAGCTTTAGCGGGGGGGAAGATACGCAGTATTTT.